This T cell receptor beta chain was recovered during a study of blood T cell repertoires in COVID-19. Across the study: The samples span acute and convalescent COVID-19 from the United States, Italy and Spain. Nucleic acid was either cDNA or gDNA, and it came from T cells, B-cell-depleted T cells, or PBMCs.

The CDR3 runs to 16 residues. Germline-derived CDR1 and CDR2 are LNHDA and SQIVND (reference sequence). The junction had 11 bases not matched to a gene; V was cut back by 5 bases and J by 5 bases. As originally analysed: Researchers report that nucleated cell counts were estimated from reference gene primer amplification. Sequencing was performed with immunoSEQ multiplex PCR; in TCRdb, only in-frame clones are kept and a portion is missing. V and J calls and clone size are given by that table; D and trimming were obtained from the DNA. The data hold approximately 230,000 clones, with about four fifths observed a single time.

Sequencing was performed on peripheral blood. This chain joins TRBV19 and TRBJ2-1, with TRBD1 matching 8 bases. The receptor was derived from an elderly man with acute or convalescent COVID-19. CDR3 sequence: CASSPRTGIGDNEQFF. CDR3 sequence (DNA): TGTGCCAGTAGTCCAAGGACAGGGATTGGGGACAATGAGCAGTTCTTC. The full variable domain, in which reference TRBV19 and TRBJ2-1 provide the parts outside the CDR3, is DGGITQSPKYLFRKEGQNVTLSCEQNLNHDAMYWYRQDPGQGLRLIYYSQIVNDFQKGDIAEGYSVSREKKESFPLTVTSAQKNPTAFYLCASSPRTGIGDNEQFFGPGTRLTVL.